These 9 T cell receptor beta chains originate from one sample sequenced in a study of cytomegalovirus exposure and HLA in healthy donors. PCR primers comprised 60 Vbeta and 13 Jbeta primers. TCRdb's copy holds only in-frame clones and misses some; the assay was immunoSEQ multiplex PCR. The sample holds about 49,000 clones. The sequencing input was PBMCs. The receptors were sampled from a young man in good health and CMV-seropositive.

The chain employs TRBV21-1 and TRBJ2-2; the DNA was not compared with TRBD2, the D call given in the table. TRBV21-1 is termed a pseudogene. The CDR3 covers 16 residues. The CDR3 spells CASSPGWTPNTGELFF. The DNA for the CDR3 is TGTGCCAGCAGCCCCGGGTGGACTCCTAACACCGGGGAGCTGTTTTTT.

V is TRBV5-1 and J is TRBJ2-3; 9 positions match TRBD2. CDR3 size: 17 residues. Germline-derived CDR1 and CDR2 are SGHRS and YFSETQ. After removal of 3 bases from V and 0 bases from J, the junction contained 8 bases not matched to a gene. The DNA for the CDR3 is TGCGCCAGCAGCTGGAGTTCTAGCGGGGCTAGCACAGATACGCAGTATTTT. Translation: CASSWSSSGASTDTQYF. Using reference TRBV5-1 and TRBJ2-3 for the parts outside the CDR3, the full variable domain is KAGVTQTPRYLIKTRGQQVTLSCSPISGHRSVSWYQQTPGQGLQFLFEYFSETQRNKGNFPGRFSGRQFSNSRSEMNVSTLELGDSALYLCASSWSSSGASTDTQYFGPGTRLTVL.

This sequence joins TRBV7-3 and TRBJ2-5; 7 bases map to TRBD2. CDR3 length: 14 residues. Unmatched junction bases numbered 8, after V lost 5 bases and J lost 5 bases. CDR1 is SGHTA, CDR2 FQGTGA, per germline. The CDR3 DNA is TGTGCCAGCAGCCCAACCGTGGGGGGGGAGACCCAGTACTTC. Encoded protein: CASSPTVGGETQYF.

CDR3 DNA sequence: TGTGCCACCAGCAGATCGGCGACTAGCGGGAGGTATAATGAGCAGTTCTTC. Its translation: CATSRSATSGRYNEQFF. The chain joins TRBV15 to TRBJ2-1, with 13 nucleotides matching TRBD2. The CDR3 totals 17 residues. Germline CDR1 and CDR2: LNHNV and YYDKDF (reference sequence). The V gene end was trimmed by 2 bases and the J gene end by 7 bases; junction bases not matched to a gene: 8. Full variable domain (outside the CDR3, taken from reference TRBV15 and TRBJ2-1): DAMVIQNPRYQVTQFGKPVTLSCSQTLNHNVMYWYQQKSSQAPKLLFHYYDKDFNNEADTPDNFQSRRPNTSFCFLDIRSPGLGDTAMYLCATSRSATSGRYNEQFFGPGTRLTVL.

DNA for the CDR3: TGTGCCAGCAGCCCCCAACTAATGGCGGGACGGGATGAGCAGTTCTTC. As protein: CASSPQLMAGRDEQFF. The V and J genes are TRBV7-3 and TRBJ2-1, with D possibly TRBD2 on 6 matching bases. CDR1 is SGHTA, CDR2 FQGTGA, per germline. V was pared by 5 bases and J by 8 bases, with 22 bases between. The CDR3 is 16 amino acids.

The chain recombines TRBV5-1 with TRBJ2-2, with 8 bases identical to TRBD1. Per germline, CDR1 SGHRS and CDR2 YFSETQ. V shed 0 bases and J 6 bases; nucleotides not matched to a gene: 4. CDR3 length: 15 residues. For the CDR3, the DNA is TGCGCCAGCAGCTTGGAGCAGGGGGCACCCGGGGAGCTGTTTTTT. This codes for CASSLEQGAPGELFF.

The V call is TRBV6-4, the J call TRBJ2-2; D remains ambiguous. V was clipped by 2 bases and J by 7 bases, with 8 bases between them. The germline V gene has CDR1 MRHNA and CDR2 SNTAGT. This CDR3 has 13 amino acids. CDR3 protein: CASSDTQLGELFF. As DNA, the CDR3 is TGTGCCAGCAGTGACACCCAACTCGGGGAGCTGTTTTTT.

The chain is built from TRBV7-8 and TRBJ2-1; 13 nucleotides match TRBD2. The CDR3 extends over 15 amino acids. Germline V gene lookup returns CDR1 SGHVS and CDR2 FQNEAQ. The V and J ends lost 5 bases and 5 bases, in that order; junction bases with no gene match: 3. In DNA form, the CDR3 reads TGTGCCAGCAGCCTAGGGACTAGCGGGAACAATGAGCAGTTCTTC. It encodes CASSLGTSGNNEQFF.

This sequence joins TRBV4-2 and TRBJ2-3; possible D gene TRBD2, 7 bases. The germline CDR1 and CDR2 sequences are LGHNA and YNFKEQ. CDR3 length: 15 amino acids. V was pared by 1 base and J by 5 bases, with 13 bases between. CDR3 protein: CASSQVGGAKDTQYF. The DNA of the CDR3 is TGTGCCAGCAGCCAAGTGGGGGGGGCGAAAGATACGCAGTATTTT.